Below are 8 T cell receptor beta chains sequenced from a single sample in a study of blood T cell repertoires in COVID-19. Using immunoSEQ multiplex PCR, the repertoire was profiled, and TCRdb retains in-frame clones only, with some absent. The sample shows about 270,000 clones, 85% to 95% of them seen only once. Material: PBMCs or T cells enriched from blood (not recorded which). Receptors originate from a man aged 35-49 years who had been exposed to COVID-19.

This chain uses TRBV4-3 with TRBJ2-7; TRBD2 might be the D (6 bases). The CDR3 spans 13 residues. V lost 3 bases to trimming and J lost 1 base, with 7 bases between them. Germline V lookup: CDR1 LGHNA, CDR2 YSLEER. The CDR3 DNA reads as TGCGCCAGCAGCCAGGGGACTTCCTACGAGCAGTACTTC. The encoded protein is CASSQGTSYEQYF.

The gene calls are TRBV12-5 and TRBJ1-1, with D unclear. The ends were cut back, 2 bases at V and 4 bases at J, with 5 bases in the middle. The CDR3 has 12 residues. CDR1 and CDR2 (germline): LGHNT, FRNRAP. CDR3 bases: TGTGCTAGTGGTTTGCTCGGCACTGAAGCTTTCTTT. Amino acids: CASGLLGTEAFF.

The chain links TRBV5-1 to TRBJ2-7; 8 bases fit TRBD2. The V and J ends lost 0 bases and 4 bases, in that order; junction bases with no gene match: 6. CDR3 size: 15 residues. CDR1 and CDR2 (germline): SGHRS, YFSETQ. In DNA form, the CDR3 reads TGCGCCAGCAGCTTGGTTACAGCGGGAGAATACGAGCAGTACTTC. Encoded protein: CASSLVTAGEYEQYF.

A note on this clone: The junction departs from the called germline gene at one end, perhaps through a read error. CDR3 nucleotide sequence: TGTGCCAGCAGATTATCAGCGCGGGAGCAGTTCTTC. It specifies CASRLSAREQFF. V usage is TRBV27 and J usage is TRBJ2-1; D is undetermined. CDR1 and CDR2 (germline): MNHEY, SMNVEV (reference sequence). This CDR3 region has 12 residues.

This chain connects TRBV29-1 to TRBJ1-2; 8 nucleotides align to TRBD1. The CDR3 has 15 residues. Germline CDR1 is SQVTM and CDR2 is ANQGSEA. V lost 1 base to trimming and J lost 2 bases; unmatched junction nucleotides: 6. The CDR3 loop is CSVEGGRTGNYGYTF. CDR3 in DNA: TGCAGCGTTGAAGGGGGGAGGACAGGGAACTATGGCTACACCTTC. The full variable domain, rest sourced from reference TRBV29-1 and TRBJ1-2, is SAVISQKPSRDICQRGTSLTIQCQVDSQVTMMFWYRQQPGQSLTLIATANQGSEATYESGFVIDKFPISRPNLTFSTLTVSNMSPEDSSIYLCSVEGGRTGNYGYTFGSGTRLTVV.

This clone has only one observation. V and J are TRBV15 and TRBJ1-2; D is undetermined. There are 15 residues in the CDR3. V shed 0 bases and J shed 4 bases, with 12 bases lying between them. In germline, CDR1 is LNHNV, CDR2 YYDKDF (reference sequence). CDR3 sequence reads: CATSRDLSLSYGYTF. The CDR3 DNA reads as TGTGCCACCAGCAGAGATCTGAGCCTTAGCTATGGCTACACCTTC.

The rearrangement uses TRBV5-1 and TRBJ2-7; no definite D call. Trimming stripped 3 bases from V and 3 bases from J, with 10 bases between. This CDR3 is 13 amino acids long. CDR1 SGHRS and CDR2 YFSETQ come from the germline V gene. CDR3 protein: CASSSGLNYEQYF. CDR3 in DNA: TGCGCCAGCAGCTCCGGGTTGAACTACGAGCAGTACTTC.

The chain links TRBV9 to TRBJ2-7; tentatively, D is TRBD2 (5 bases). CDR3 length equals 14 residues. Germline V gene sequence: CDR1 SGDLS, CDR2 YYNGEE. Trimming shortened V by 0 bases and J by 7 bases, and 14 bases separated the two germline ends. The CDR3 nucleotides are TGTGCCAGCAGCGTAGAGGACTTCGATATGGAGCAGTACTTC. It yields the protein CASSVEDFDMEQYF.